This TCR beta chain originates from a study of CD8 T cells in Susac syndrome. Random hexamers were used to reverse transcribe 0.5 to 1 ug of RNA. Amplification of TCR beta CDR3 used immunoSEQ multiplex PCR across 54 Vbeta and 13 Jbeta. MiXCR, run by TCRdb on the immunoSEQ multiplex PCR reads, gives a single entry per CDR3 protein. The sample lists some 150,000 distinct CDR3 sequences; about 94% were seen once. Trimming left V 10 bases short and J 2 bases short, with 16 bases between. Germline loops: CDR1 MNHEY, CDR2 SMNVEV (reference sequence). This CDR3 has 14 amino acids. This chain connects TRBV27 to TRBJ2-3; D is unclear. The TCR was taken from a human donor with multiple sclerosis. Sequencing was carried out using CD8+ T cells from PBMCs. The CDR3 DNA reads as TGTGCCACCACTCAGCTCCCGCTCACAGATACGCAGTATTTT. Amino acids: CATTQLPLTDTQYF.